This T cell receptor (beta chain) was observed in a study of blood T cell repertoires in COVID-19. The germline V gene encodes CDR1 SGHNT and CDR2 YENEEA. With V trimmed by 5 bases and J by 5 bases, 8 bases remained unmatched. The CDR3 spans 15 residues. The method was immunoSEQ multiplex PCR; TCRdb's version includes in-frame clones alone and lacks a portion of them. The sample has 110,000 or so clones, over 75% seen once. V usage is TRBV11-3 and J usage is TRBJ2-2; 7 bases align to TRBD1. The sample consisted of peripheral blood. This clonotype was obtained from a man aged 55 to 70 with acute or convalescent COVID-19. CDR3 sequence: CASSPRTGGTGELFF. CDR3 bases: TGTGCCAGCAGCCCCCGGACAGGCGGAACCGGGGAGCTGTTTTTT.